The present entry profiles one T cell receptor beta chain with its context. This clonotype has at least ten counts. Its antigen is still unknown. No per-base quality is available; no much larger clone lies one base away. Instrument on record: Illumina HiSeq 2500. TCR beta libraries were prepared by quantitative 5'-RACE with molecular barcodes. In the authors' own workflow: To identify disease-linked TCR variants, a new computational method was used, one built on a probabilistic model of VDJ rearrangement. TCRdb ran its own pipeline on the public reads, namely fastp trimming at Q25 and MiXCR clone calling, and kept in-frame beta chains. Rows with a matching CDR3 protein are joined into one entry that keeps the most common DNA and genes. The V and J calls here are based on TCRdb, not the publication. Counted in this sample were 85,000 to 100,000 distinct CDR3 sequences; 8.8% of them appeared once. The ten top clones hold roughly 5% of the sample.

The CDR3 goes from the cysteine to the phenylalanine over 13 residues. The sequence is cut down to CDR3 DNA, 39 bases in frame from base 1. Trimming removed 2 bases from V and 3 bases from J, leaving 5 bases between the germline ends. The sample comes from a study of CD8 T cells in ankylosing spondylitis (dated by TCRdb to about 2017). For the wider study: To find TCR variants linked to disease, the study profiled T cell receptor beta repertoires in ankylosing spondylitis patients and healthy donors. In total, the full study cohort was made up of over a hundred healthy donors and 25 to 30 ankylosing spondylitis patients. Peripheral blood was sampled, and synovial fluid was additionally collected from ankylosing spondylitis patients.

Findings and caveats that apply to the study as a whole: The disease-linked clones had a CD8+ phenotype and were found at relatively low frequencies in peripheral blood. Some motif variants had previously been reported in the synovial fluid and blood of reactive arthritis patients, which suggests shared mechanisms of disease initiation. Blood from ankylosing spondylitis patients appeared to be characterized by a TCR beta motif made up of eight highly homologous amino acid variants. According to the report, matched synovial fluid samples from ankylosing spondylitis patients were significantly enriched for the disease-linked clones.

Sequenced material: blood, either unsorted or a sorted T cell fraction (not recorded which). The receptor was derived from a male donor with ankylosing spondylitis or in good health (not recorded which). The chain links TRBV12-3 or TRBV12-4 with TRBJ1-5, with the identity of the D gene unclear. The CDR3 protein sequence reads: CASSLIDNQPQHF. In nucleotide form, the sequence is TGTGCCAGCAGTTTAATCGACAATCAGCCCCAGCATTTT.